Following are 23 T cell receptor beta chains from one sample sequenced in a study of sequential checkpoint blockade in melanoma. Clones were read by immunoSEQ multiplex PCR, and TCRdb kept only the in-frame ones, dropping some. The sample includes about 11,000 clones, roughly four fifths of them seen just once. Sample treatment: randomized to nivolumab then ipilimumab (arm A) or the reverse (arm B). Source: CD8+ T cells sorted from blood (inferred from file names), taken from a patient given nivolumab and ipilimumab in sequence. The receptors stem from a human donor with melanoma.

J is TRBJ1-1 and V is TRBV6-5; D not certain. V was pared by 4 bases and J by 5 bases, with 11 bases between. The CDR3 has 13 amino acids. Germline V gene sequence: CDR1 MNHEY, CDR2 SVGAGI. In DNA, the CDR3 is TGTGCCAGCAGTTTCTCCCCTCGGACTGAAGCTTTCTTT. It encodes CASSFSPRTEAFF.

By its share, this clone is medium-sized (0.01 to 0.1%). The identical CDR3 is also encoded by other nucleotide sequences in the sample. V and J are TRBV5-8 and TRBJ2-5; 8 positions match TRBD1. The V and J ends lost 5 bases and 1 base, in that order; junction bases with no gene match: 7. CDR3 length: 15 amino acids. CDR1 and CDR2 from the germline V gene are SGHTS and YDEGEE. CDR3 sequence (DNA): TGTGCCAGCAGTCCGGGACAGGCAAGCCAAGAGACCCAGTACTTC. This translates into CASSPGQASQETQYF.

The genes are TRBV6-1 and TRBJ2-1, with 8 nucleotides matching TRBD1. Germline lookup yields CDR1 MNHNS and CDR2 SASEGT. CDR3 length: 15 residues. Unmatched junction bases numbered 7, after V lost 5 bases and J lost 4 bases. The CDR3 spells CASSTGTGFYNEQFF. CDR3 coding DNA: TGTGCCAGCAGTACCGGGACAGGTTTTTACAATGAGCAGTTCTTC.

J is TRBJ1-5 and V is TRBV6-1; TRBD1 is a possible D gene (6 bases). CDR3 length: 14 amino acids. Trimming took off 3 bases at V and 6 bases at J, with 12 bases between the two ends. Germline CDR1 is MNHNS and CDR2 is SASEGT. The CDR3 here is CASSEVTGLQPQHF. The CDR3 DNA is TGTGCCAGCAGTGAGGTGACAGGACTTCAGCCCCAGCATTTT.

The V gene is TRBV19, the J gene TRBJ2-1; TRBD1 agrees at 7 bases. From germline, CDR1 is LNHDA and CDR2 SQIVND (reference sequence). The CDR3 is made up of 17 amino acids. V lost 5 bases and J lost 4; bases outside the gene matches: 14. The CDR3 DNA reads TGTGCCAGTAGTTTTGACAGGGAAAAGAATCTATACAATGAGCAGTTCTTC. Translated: CASSFDREKNLYNEQFF. Looking up the rest from reference TRBV19 and TRBJ2-1 gives the full variable domain: DGGITQSPKYLFRKEGQNVTLSCEQNLNHDAMYWYRQDPGQGLRLIYYSQIVNDFQKGDIAEGYSVSREKKESFPLTVTSAQKNPTAFYLCASSFDREKNLYNEQFFGPGTRLTVL.

The sample holds a few counts of this clone. V usage is TRBV27 and J usage is TRBJ1-1; TRBD1 is a possible D gene (5 bases). This CDR3 comprises 13 residues. Trimming stripped 1 base from V and 7 bases from J, with 10 bases between. Germline-derived CDR1 and CDR2 are MNHEY and SMNVEV (reference sequence). CDR3 amino acids: CASSLFGRGEAFF. The CDR3 bases are TGTGCCAGCAGTTTATTCGGAAGGGGTGAAGCTTTCTTT.

The rearrangement links TRBV28 to TRBJ1-2, with D tentatively TRBD1 (5 bases). The CDR3 spans 15 residues. V was pared by 3 bases and J by 4 bases, with 15 bases between. Per germline, CDR1 MDHEN and CDR2 SYDVKM. Here the CDR3 reads CASSFPSQGAYGYTF. In DNA form, the CDR3 reads TGTGCCAGCAGTTTCCCGTCTCAGGGTGCCTATGGCTACACCTTC.

In the case of this clone: At one end, the junction sequence differs from germline, possibly due to a read error. The chain joins TRBV7-8 to TRBJ1-5, with a tentative D call TRBD1 (6 bases). CDR3 size: 13 residues. From germline, CDR1 is SGHVS and CDR2 FQNEAQ. The CDR3, as DNA: TGTGCCAGCAGGAACAGGGTCGATCAGCCCCGGCATTTT. It is translated as CASRNRVDQPRHF.

A few counts support this clone. V usage is TRBV4-2 and J usage is TRBJ2-1; 13 positions match TRBD2. V was pared by 4 bases and J by 8 bases, with 8 bases of the junction left unmatched. Germline loops: CDR1 LGHNA, CDR2 YNFKEQ. The CDR3 has 16 residues. CDR3 nucleotides: TGTGCCAGCAGCCTTGAACTAGCGGGAGGGTTGGATGAGCAGTTCTTC. It is translated as CASSLELAGGLDEQFF.

This chain uses TRBV7-8 with TRBJ1-2; a possible D gene is TRBD1 (6 bases). CDR1 is SGHVS, CDR2 FQNEAQ, per germline. This CDR3 is built from 15 residues. Trimming left V 2 bases short and J 4 bases short, with 14 bases between. The CDR3 sequence: CASSLSRQVSYGYTF. CDR3 sequence (DNA): TGTGCCAGCAGCTTATCGAGACAGGTTAGCTATGGCTACACCTTC.

The chain recombines TRBV9 with TRBJ2-1; D is possibly TRBD2 (6 bases). V was cut by 4 bases and J by 6 bases, with 20 bases left in between. The CDR3 is 16 residues long. Looked up from germline, CDR1 is SGDLS and CDR2 is YYNGEE. The DNA of the CDR3 is TGTGCCAGCAGCTCCGGCTTGGCGGGACTCCCCAATGAGCAGTTCTTC. Residues: CASSSGLAGLPNEQFF. Looking up the rest from reference TRBV9 and TRBJ2-1 gives the full variable domain: DSGVTQTPKHLITATGQRVTLRCSPRSGDLSVYWYQQSLDQGLQFLIQYYNGEERAKGNILERFSAQQFPDLHSELNLSSLELGDSALYFCASSSGLAGLPNEQFFGPGTRLTVL.

The chain recombines TRBV6-5 with TRBJ2-7; unclear D gene. Trimming took off 6 bases at V and 5 bases at J, with 11 bases between the two ends. Germline V gives CDR1 MNHEY, CDR2 SVGAGI. The CDR3 is made up of 12 amino acids. The CDR3 reads CASSDRGHEQYF. In nucleotides, the CDR3 is TGTGCCAGCAGCGACCGTGGGCACGAGCAGTACTTC.

CDR3 DNA sequence: TGTGCCAGCAGCAAAGAGGCAGGGCACCACTCCTACGAGCAGTACTTC. Translation: CASSKEAGHHSYEQYF. The J gene is TRBJ2-7, the V gene TRBV21-1; whether TRBD1, the table's D call, matches the DNA was not checked. TRBV21-1 is a pseudogene. This CDR3 contains 16 residues.

This clone was recorded once. CDR3 DNA sequence: TGTGCCAGCAGCTTTTTCTACGGCTCCTACGAGCAGTACTTC. It translates to CASSFFYGSYEQYF. The chain carries TRBV7-2 and TRBJ2-7, with D uncertain. Per germline, CDR1 SGHTA and CDR2 FQGNSA. Trimming removed 3 bases from V and 0 bases from J, with 9 bases in between. The length of the CDR3 is 14 residues.

Here the CDR3 reads CASSEGQGYEQYF. The DNA of the CDR3 is TGTGCCAGCTCAGAGGGACAGGGCTACGAGCAGTACTTC. J is TRBJ2-7 and V is TRBV18; the match to TRBD1 covers 9 bases. Germline trimming cut 5 bases from V and 3 bases from J; bases unmatched to any gene: 2. Germline loops: CDR1 KGHSH, CDR2 LQKENI. The CDR3 is 13 residues long.

The chain is built from TRBV11-2 and TRBJ2-7; D gene ambiguous. The CDR3 is made up of 16 amino acids. The germline V gene has CDR1 SGHAT and CDR2 FQNNGV. Trimming cost V 1 base and J 0 bases, with 13 bases left between them. CDR3 nucleotide sequence: TGTGCCAGCAGCTTAGCCTCGCGATGGAGCTCCTACGAGCAGTACTTC. Translation gives CASSLASRWSSYEQYF.

V usage is TRBV30 and J usage is TRBJ2-7; 12 bases fit TRBD1. The CDR3 is 15 residues long. Germline values: CDR1 GTSNPN, CDR2 SVGIG (reference sequence). J was trimmed by 6 bases and V by 5 bases; bases with no gene match: 11. Here the CDR3 reads CAWGHRDRGLGEQYF. Written as DNA, the CDR3 is TGTGCCTGGGGTCACCGGGACAGGGGGCTTGGCGAGCAGTACTTC.

This chain joins TRBV27 and TRBJ2-1; D gene uncertain. Trimming cost V 2 bases and J 4 bases, with 12 bases left between them. Germline assignment: CDR1 MNHEY and CDR2 SMNVEV (reference sequence). The CDR3 is made up of 15 amino acids. The CDR3 region has the DNA TGTGCCAGCAGTTTAGGCCCTAGAGGTTACAATGAGCAGTTCTTC. Its translation is CASSLGPRGYNEQFF.

The chain is built from TRBV13 and TRBJ2-7, with 9 bases that match TRBD2. Germline V gene data show CDR1 as PRHDT and CDR2 as FYEKMQ (reference sequence). With 5 bases clipped from V and 0 bases from J, the junction kept 5 bases outside the gene matches. The CDR3 consists of 15 residues. This CDR3 is CASSPQRGDSYEQYF. The CDR3 region has the DNA TGTGCCAGCAGCCCTCAGCGGGGGGACTCCTACGAGCAGTACTTC.

The chain links TRBV6-5 to TRBJ2-7, with 8 positions matching TRBD2. Germline V gene data show CDR1 as MNHEY and CDR2 as SVGAGI. The CDR3 is made up of 14 amino acids. The trim removed 4 bases at V and 4 bases at J, leaving 6 bases unmatched. CDR3 nucleotide sequence: TGTGCCAGCAGTTCTCGGGTAGCGGGATACGAGCAGTACTTC. It is translated as CASSSRVAGYEQYF.

The chain is built from TRBV2 and TRBJ1-5, with 9 bases that match TRBD1. The CDR3 consists of 15 residues. V shed 5 bases, J shed 6 bases, and the junction held 8 bases outside the gene matches. Germline CDR1 SNHLY, CDR2 FYNNEI. The chain's CDR3 is CASSPGQGSGQPQHF. The CDR3 DNA reads TGTGCCAGCAGTCCGGGACAGGGATCGGGTCAGCCCCAGCATTTT.

This clone appeared a single time. The chain recombines TRBV6-4 with TRBJ2-2; D perhaps matches TRBD2 (6 bases). The V end lost 3 bases, the J end lost 5 bases, and 13 bases lay between the germline ends. This CDR3 comprises 15 residues. Germline loops: CDR1 MRHNA, CDR2 SNTAGT. CDR3 nucleotides: TGTGCCAGCAGTGAAAAAGGTAGCGGAACCGGGGAGCTGTTTTTT. This translates into CASSEKGSGTGELFF.

This chain connects TRBV7-9 to TRBJ2-1; 10 nucleotides line up with TRBD2. Germline trimming cut 4 bases from V and 5 bases from J; bases unmatched to any gene: 8. In germline, CDR1 is SEHNR, CDR2 FQNEAQ (reference sequence). CDR3 size: 16 residues. In DNA form, the CDR3 reads TGTGCCAGCAGCTCCCCCCTAGCGGGAGTCAACAATGAGCAGTTCTTC. It codes for CASSSPLAGVNNEQFF.